These 32 T cell receptor beta chains were all obtained from the same sample, sequenced in a study of blood T cell repertoires in COVID-19. Assay: immunoSEQ multiplex PCR; the TCRdb copy retains only in-frame clones and omits some. The sample consists of some 100,000 clones, roughly 90% of them appearing once. Specimen: peripheral blood. These receptor sequences come from a man aged 60 to 69 with acute or convalescent COVID-19.

The J gene is TRBJ1-4, the V gene TRBV2, with D uncertain. Trimming left V 4 bases short and J 7 bases short, with 13 bases between. This CDR3 is 14 amino acids long. Per the germline V gene, CDR1 is SNHLY and CDR2 is FYNNEI. For the CDR3, the DNA is TGTGCCAGCAGTGCCGCGACGGGAGTTGAAAAACTGTTTTTT. It translates to CASSAATGVEKLFF.

The chain couples TRBV7-8 to TRBJ1-6, with TRBD1 as a possible D gene (5 bases). Trimming pared 1 base from V and 6 bases from J, leaving 7 bases between. This CDR3 spans 14 amino acids. Germline CDR1 is SGHVS and CDR2 is FQNEAQ. For the CDR3, the DNA is TGTGCCAGCAGCTTAGGAGACAGTAATTCACCCCTCCACTTT. Translation: CASSLGDSNSPLHF.

V usage is TRBV18 and J usage is TRBJ2-2; TRBD1 might be the D (6 bases). This CDR3 region has 14 residues. Trimming took off 5 bases at V and 5 bases at J, with 12 bases between the two ends. Germline CDR1 and CDR2: KGHSH and LQKENI. DNA for the CDR3: TGTGCCAGCTCATCAAAAGGGGGAACCGGGGAGCTGTTTTTT. Encoded protein: CASSSKGGTGELFF.

V and J are TRBV12-5 and TRBJ2-5; 8 nucleotides align to TRBD1. This CDR3 is 14 amino acids long. Germline CDR1 LGHNT, CDR2 FRNRAP. The V and J ends lost 4 bases and 7 bases, in that order; junction bases with no gene match: 8. DNA for the CDR3: TGTGCTAGTGGTTCTGGACAGGGAGGTGGGACCCAGTACTTC. Translation: CASGSGQGGGTQYF.

The rearrangement links TRBV7-8 to TRBJ2-1; tentatively, D is TRBD2 (5 bases). The CDR3 loop spans 16 amino acids. CDR1 is SGHVS and CDR2 is FQNEAQ in the germline V gene. V gave up 1 base and J gave up 0 bases, with 10 bases separating them. CDR3 DNA sequence: TGTGCCAGCAGCTTAGTCGGACTTCTCTCCTACAATGAGCAGTTCTTC. This codes for CASSLVGLLSYNEQFF.

The V gene is TRBV6-1, the J gene TRBJ1-3; 10 bases are shared with TRBD1. Germline CDR1 reads MNHNS; CDR2 reads SASEGT. Trimming at V came to 3 bases and at J to 0 bases, leaving 8 bases not matched to a gene. This CDR3 contains 18 residues. The CDR3 loop reads CASSDLPGQGRSGNTIYF. The CDR3 region has the DNA TGTGCCAGCAGTGATCTACCGGGACAGGGGCGCTCTGGAAACACCATATATTTT.

The chain is built from TRBV19 and TRBJ2-6; D is possibly TRBD1 (5 bases). V gave up 3 bases and J gave up 2 bases, with 14 bases separating them. Germline lookup yields CDR1 LNHDA and CDR2 SQIVND (reference sequence). This CDR3 is built from 17 residues. The CDR3 protein is CASSMHRFGPGANVLTF. CDR3 nucleotide sequence: TGTGCCAGTAGTATGCACAGGTTCGGGCCTGGGGCCAACGTCCTGACTTTC.

This chain connects TRBV7-8 to TRBJ2-7; possibly TRBD2 for D (6 bases). Looked up from germline, CDR1 is SGHVS and CDR2 is FQNEAQ. The V end lost 2 bases, the J end lost 1 base, and 12 bases lay between the germline ends. There are 15 residues in the CDR3. The CDR3 protein is CASSLIGLASYEQYV. The DNA of the CDR3 is TGTGCCAGCAGCTTAATCGGGCTAGCGTCCTACGAGCAGTACGTC.

The CDR3: CANTGDFTYEQYV. CDR3 bases: TGTGCCAACACGGGGGATTTTACCTACGAGCAGTACGTC. The chain couples TRBV2 to TRBJ2-7; D perhaps matches TRBD2 (6 bases). The CDR3 sequence is 13 residues long. Germline CDR1 reads SNHLY; CDR2 reads FYNNEI. Trimming left V 10 bases short and J 2 bases short, with 15 bases between.

The CDR3 DNA reads TGTGCCAGCAGTGAAAGTCAGCGGGAGGTGAGCACAGATACGCAGTATTTT. As protein: CASSESQREVSTDTQYF. This chain links TRBV25-1 with TRBJ2-3; 9 bases are shared with TRBD2. V lost 2 bases and J lost 0; bases outside the gene matches: 6. The CDR3 has 17 amino acids. Germline CDR1 reads MGHDK; CDR2 reads SYGVNS.

The V gene is TRBV7-2, the J gene TRBJ1-1, with a weak D call TRBD1 (6 bases). Trimming took off 5 bases at V and 1 base at J, with 8 bases between the two ends. CDR1 SGHTA and CDR2 FQGNSA come from the germline V gene. The CDR3 consists of 13 residues. The CDR3 DNA reads as TGTGCCAGCAGCATGACAGGGAACACTGAAGCTTTCTTT. The encoded protein is CASSMTGNTEAFF.

The V gene is TRBV7-3, the J gene TRBJ2-1; 7 nucleotides match TRBD2. With 0 bases clipped from V and 11 bases from J, the junction kept 10 bases outside the gene matches. The CDR3 consists of 15 residues. Germline values: CDR1 SGHTA, CDR2 FQGTGA. The CDR3 spells CASSLTGSREGQQFF. The CDR3 DNA sequence: TGTGCCAGCAGCTTAACGGGTAGCAGGGAGGGTCAGCAGTTCTTC.

J is TRBJ1-2 and V is TRBV3-1 (or the pseudogene TRBV3-2); 10 positions agree with TRBD1. V lost 1 base to trimming and J lost 5 bases; unmatched junction nucleotides: 7. Germline values: CDR1 LGHDT, CDR2 YNNKEL (reference sequence). CDR3 length: 16 residues. The CDR3 DNA follows: TGTGCCAGCAGCCAAGGTGACAGGGGGCAACTATATGGCTACACCTTC. It codes for CASSQGDRGQLYGYTF.

The chain carries TRBV2 and TRBJ1-5, with no clear D. The CDR3 loop spans 12 amino acids. V lost 6 bases, J lost 4 bases, and 7 bases lay in between. Germline V gene lookup returns CDR1 SNHLY and CDR2 FYNNEI. This CDR3 is CASRGTNQPQHF. CDR3 nucleotide sequence: TGTGCCAGCAGGGGCACTAATCAGCCCCAGCATTTT. The full variable domain, its missing parts supplied by reference TRBV2 and TRBJ1-5, is EPEVTQTPSHQVTQMGQEVILRCVPISNHLYFYWYRQILGQKVEFLVSFYNNEISEKSEIFDDQFSVERPDGSNFTLKIRSTKLEDSAMYFCASRGTNQPQHFGDGTRLSIL.

The chain uses TRBV6-5 and TRBJ1-1; no definite D call. CDR3 length equals 14 residues. Germline V gene data show CDR1 as MNHEY and CDR2 as SVGAGI. V lost 3 bases to trimming and J lost 1 base, with 9 bases between them. The DNA of the CDR3 is TGTGCCAGCAGTTATAGACGGAGGAACACTGAAGCTTTCTTT. Protein product: CASSYRRRNTEAFF.

The chain is built from TRBV19 and TRBJ1-3, with D tentatively TRBD1 (6 bases). Germline loops: CDR1 LNHDA, CDR2 SQIVND (reference sequence). There are 14 residues in the CDR3. Here the CDR3 DNA reads TGTTCCTCTCGCGGACGGGGGGCCCGAAACACCATATATTTT. Translation: CSSRGRGARNTIYF.

This chain connects TRBV27 to TRBJ1-5; TRBD1 aligns across 7 bases. The germline V gene encodes CDR1 MNHEY and CDR2 SMNVEV (reference sequence). V lost 6 bases, J lost 6 bases, and 20 bases stayed unmatched. The CDR3 is 18 amino acids. For the CDR3, the DNA is TGTGCCAGCAGCTCGACAGGGCGCATTCTCACCGGAGGTCAGCCCCAGCATTTT. It translates to CASSSTGRILTGGQPQHF.

V usage is TRBV7-9 and J usage is TRBJ2-1, with TRBD2 as a possible D gene (7 bases). V lost 8 bases and J 9 bases, leaving 14 bases between the germline ends. The CDR3 is made up of 12 amino acids. Germline V gene data show CDR1 as SEHNR and CDR2 as FQNEAQ (reference sequence). The CDR3 spells CASAYGGREQFF. The DNA for the CDR3 is TGTGCCAGCGCTTACGGGGGGCGTGAGCAGTTCTTC.

The V gene is TRBV19, the J gene TRBJ1-6, with a possible D match to TRBD1 (6 bases). Trimming took 4 bases from V and 8 from J, leaving 12 bases between them. The CDR3 covers 14 residues. Looked up from germline, CDR1 is LNHDA and CDR2 is SQIVND (reference sequence). CDR3 in amino acids: CASSTGQRYSPLHF. CDR3 in DNA: TGTGCCAGTAGTACCGGACAGAGGTATTCACCCCTCCACTTT.

The chain couples TRBV18 to TRBJ1-2; the D is unclear. Trimming removed 3 bases at V and 2 bases at J, with 10 bases between. Germline-derived CDR1 and CDR2 are KGHSH and LQKENI. This CDR3 is built from 14 residues. The CDR3 DNA follows: TGTGCCAGCTCACCGGCGGCCTCCAACTATGGCTACACCTTC. It codes for CASSPAASNYGYTF.

CDR3 region: CASNRAPVPNTEAFF. In nucleotides, the CDR3 is TGTGCCAGCAACAGGGCCCCAGTACCGAACACTGAAGCTTTCTTT. The chain carries TRBV7-2 and TRBJ1-1; the D gene is possibly TRBD1 (6 bases). Germline-derived CDR1 and CDR2 are SGHTA and FQGNSA. The CDR3 is made up of 15 amino acids. The V end lost 7 bases, the J end lost 1 base, and 16 bases lay between the germline ends.

The chain recombines TRBV7-9 with TRBJ1-4, with no clear D. CDR3 length: 17 residues. V lost 6 bases and J lost 3, with 20 bases in between. From germline, CDR1 is SEHNR and CDR2 FQNEAQ (reference sequence). The CDR3 DNA reads TGTGCCAGCAGTCATACAGAGCCGATTAGACCTAATGAAAAACTGTTTTTT. Protein product: CASSHTEPIRPNEKLFF.

This rearrangement joins TRBV6-2 or TRBV6-3 to TRBJ2-7; no clear D. The V end was cut by 2 bases, the J end by 4 bases, with 12 bases between. CDR1 MNHEY and CDR2 SVGEGT come from the germline V gene. This CDR3 has 14 residues. The CDR3 sequence: CASSYIPESYEQYF. CDR3 nucleotides: TGTGCCAGCAGTTACATCCCCGAGTCATACGAGCAGTACTTC.

The chain carries TRBV28 and TRBJ2-3; 13 positions match TRBD2. From germline, CDR1 is MDHEN and CDR2 SYDVKM. The CDR3 runs 20 residues. V trimming: 4 bases; J trimming: 3 bases; junction bases outside the gene matches: 16. CDR3: CASSSYRGTSGNPLTDTQYF. The CDR3 DNA is TGTGCCAGCAGTTCTTACAGGGGGACTAGCGGGAACCCGTTGACAGATACGCAGTATTTT.

V is TRBV18 and J is TRBJ2-7; 9 nucleotides line up with TRBD1. This CDR3 has 15 residues. Losses at the gene ends were 5 bases for V and 0 bases for J; bases not matched to a gene: 5. CDR1 KGHSH and CDR2 LQKENI come from the germline V gene. The CDR3 loop is CASSRDRVPSYEQYV. CDR3 bases: TGTGCCAGCTCAAGGGACAGGGTCCCCTCCTACGAGCAGTACGTC.

The V and J genes are TRBV29-1 and TRBJ1-2, with a tentative D call TRBD1 (6 bases). Trimming removed 6 bases from V and 7 bases from J, with 15 bases in between. The CDR3 totals 12 residues. Germline CDR1 reads SQVTM; CDR2 reads ANQGSEA. CDR3 sequence: CSVQGAAAGYTF. CDR3 nucleotide sequence: TGCAGCGTACAGGGAGCGGCAGCTGGCTACACCTTC.

The V call is TRBV5-1, the J call TRBJ1-1; 7 bases agree with TRBD1. CDR1 is SGHRS and CDR2 is YFSETQ in the germline V gene. The CDR3 spans 16 residues. V trimming: 10 bases; J trimming: 4 bases; junction bases outside the gene matches: 19. The CDR3 DNA follows: TGCGCCTCCCAGAAGGGACAGACAGTTTTAAGCACTGAAGCTTTCTTT. Translated: CASQKGQTVLSTEAFF.

This clone was seen once. The chain joins TRBV5-4 to TRBJ2-1, with D maybe TRBD2 (6 bases). The germline gives CDR1 SGHNT, CDR2 YYREEE (reference sequence). Trimming pared 3 bases from V and 2 bases from J, leaving 15 bases between. This CDR3 is built from 16 residues. The CDR3 sequence: CASSSSLGGAYNEQFF. The CDR3 nucleotides are TGTGCCAGCAGCTCGTCTCTCGGGGGTGCCTACAATGAGCAGTTCTTC.

The chain is built from TRBV5-1 and TRBJ2-1; D is uncertain. Germline V CDR1 and CDR2: SGHRS, YFSETQ. Trimming removed 0 bases at V and 6 bases at J, with 10 bases between. The CDR3 sequence is 14 residues long. Here the CDR3 reads CASSLDTLANEQFF. CDR3 sequence (DNA): TGCGCCAGCAGCTTGGATACGCTGGCCAATGAGCAGTTCTTC.

J is TRBJ2-2 and V is TRBV9; 14 bases map to TRBD2. This CDR3 has 16 amino acids. The germline V gene has CDR1 SGDLS and CDR2 YYNGEE. Trimming cost V 7 bases and J 6 bases; bases outside gene matches: 8. CDR3 bases: TGTGCCAGCGGCTCCGGGACTAGCGGGAGCCCCGGGGAGCTGTTTTTT. Protein sequence: CASGSGTSGSPGELFF.

V gene TRBV28 combines with J gene TRBJ2-7; possibly TRBD2 for D (6 bases). Trimming left V 8 bases short and J 13 bases short, with 24 bases between. The CDR3 covers 13 residues. Germline CDR1 and CDR2: MDHEN and SYDVKM. CDR3 in amino acids: CASRNTLPGVIYF. CDR3 sequence (DNA): TGTGCCAGCCGGAACACGTTACCGGGAGTGATATACTTC.

The J gene is TRBJ1-6, the V gene TRBV6-5; D is perhaps TRBD1 (5 bases). The CDR3 covers 16 residues. Germline assignment: CDR1 MNHEY and CDR2 SVGAGI. V lost 2 bases, J lost 3 bases, and 11 bases lay in between. The CDR3 sequence: CASSYRGRNYNSPLHF. CDR3 nucleotide sequence: TGTGCCAGCAGTTACAGGGGAAGAAACTATAATTCACCCCTCCACTTT.